The 20 T cell receptor beta chains below come from one sample, sequenced in a study of blood T cell repertoires in COVID-19. The data were produced by immunoSEQ multiplex PCR, yet TCRdb's version contains in-frame clones alone and is incomplete. The profile shows roughly 100,000 clones, 80% to 90% of them singletons. Input material: peripheral blood. Receptors originate from a man in his forties or fifties with acute or convalescent COVID-19.

This clone occurred a few times. The J gene is TRBJ2-1, the V gene TRBV11-2, with a weak D call TRBD2 (5 bases). This CDR3 has 13 residues. V was clipped by 7 bases and J by 5 bases, with 12 bases between them. The germline gives CDR1 SGHAT, CDR2 FQNNGV. The CDR3 DNA reads as TGTGCCAGCACCCGGACTGACAACAATGAGCAGTTCTTC. Amino acid sequence: CASTRTDNNEQFF.

This chain uses TRBV12-5 with TRBJ2-3, with 10 bases that match TRBD2. J lost 0 bases, V lost 1 base, and 4 bases had no gene match. The CDR3 runs 17 residues. The germline V gene has CDR1 LGHNT and CDR2 FRNRAP. The CDR3 region is CASGLGQTSGSTDTQYF. CDR3 bases: TGTGCTAGTGGTTTGGGACAGACTAGCGGGAGCACAGATACGCAGTATTTT.

This clone appeared once. V gene TRBV2 combines with J gene TRBJ2-1; 8 positions agree with TRBD2. The germline gives CDR1 SNHLY, CDR2 FYNNEI. The CDR3 is made up of 15 amino acids. The V gene end was trimmed by 2 bases and the J gene end by 8 bases; junction bases not matched to a gene: 8. The DNA for the CDR3 is TGTGCCAGCAGTGAACCGGGAGGGCCTAGGTATGAGCAGTTCTTC. It yields the protein CASSEPGGPRYEQFF. The whole variable domain, filled in from reference TRBV2 and TRBJ2-1, reads EPEVTQTPSHQVTQMGQEVILRCVPISNHLYFYWYRQILGQKVEFLVSFYNNEISEKSEIFDDQFSVERPDGSNFTLKIRSTKLEDSAMYFCASSEPGGPRYEQFFGPGTRLTVL.

In this sample, this clone turned up once. CDR3 in amino acids: CASSESGTVASSYNEQFF. In DNA form, the CDR3 reads TGTGCCAGCAGTGAATCCGGAACAGTAGCGAGCTCCTACAATGAGCAGTTCTTC. The chain uses TRBV6-1 and TRBJ2-1; tentative D call: TRBD2 (5 bases). From germline, CDR1 is MNHNS and CDR2 SASEGT. Between the trimmed V and J ends, which lost 2 bases and 0 bases, there was a span of 17 bases. The length of the CDR3 is 18 residues.

The genes are TRBV19 and TRBJ2-2, with 8 bases that match TRBD1. This CDR3 region has 15 residues. Germline CDR1 LNHDA, CDR2 SQIVND (reference sequence). The ends lost 1 base at V and 5 bases at J; junction bases unmatched: 3. The CDR3 sequence: CASSIAQGATGELFF. CDR3 DNA sequence: TGTGCCAGTAGTATAGCGCAGGGGGCAACCGGGGAGCTGTTTTTT.

The V and J genes are TRBV20-1 and TRBJ1-4, with D perhaps TRBD1 (5 bases). CDR1 and CDR2 (germline): DFQATT, SNEGSKA (reference sequence). The V and J ends lost 3 bases and 8 bases respectively, with 13 bases between them. The CDR3 contains 13 residues. Here the CDR3 reads CSASKGKMEKLFF. The DNA of the CDR3 is TGCAGTGCTAGTAAGGGGAAAATGGAAAAACTGTTTTTT.

The chain combines TRBV29-1 with TRBJ2-7, with no clear D. The CDR3 is made up of 13 amino acids. The germline V gene encodes CDR1 SQVTM and CDR2 ANQGSEA. V lost 4 bases and J lost 6, with 16 bases in between. The CDR3: CSVGSRTPGEQYF. The CDR3 DNA reads TGCAGCGTTGGATCGAGAACCCCTGGCGAGCAGTACTTC.

The chain employs TRBV10-3 and TRBJ2-6, with TRBD2 identical over 8 bases. This CDR3 has 17 residues. The trim removed 4 bases at V and 0 bases at J, leaving 5 bases unmatched. Germline lookup yields CDR1 ENHRY and CDR2 SYGVKD. The CDR3 sequence: CAISVAGGHSGANVLTF. For the CDR3, the DNA is TGTGCCATCAGTGTCGCGGGAGGCCACTCTGGGGCCAACGTCCTGACTTTC.

CDR3 amino acids: CASGLRGSGNEQFF. The CDR3 DNA reads as TGCGCCAGCGGCCTGAGGGGGTCGGGCAATGAGCAGTTCTTC. This chain uses TRBV10-1 with TRBJ2-1; a possible D gene is TRBD1 (6 bases). From germline, CDR1 is WNHNN and CDR2 SYGVQD (reference sequence). Trimming took 8 bases from V and 6 from J, leaving 17 bases between them. The CDR3 consists of 14 residues.

This chain joins TRBV12-3 or TRBV12-4 and TRBJ2-5; TRBD1 is a possible D gene (5 bases). Trimming left V 7 bases short and J 7 bases short, with 13 bases between. The CDR3 extends over 12 amino acids. CDR3 in amino acids: CASNQGKGTQYF. The CDR3 coding sequence is TGTGCCAGCAACCAGGGAAAGGGGACCCAGTACTTC.

V and J are TRBV5-1 and TRBJ2-1; 8 bases match TRBD1. Germline lookup yields CDR1 SGHRS and CDR2 YFSETQ. Germline trimming cut 0 bases from V and 7 bases from J; bases unmatched to any gene: 3. CDR3 length: 14 residues. The CDR3 bases are TGCGCCAGCAGCTTGGTGGACAGGGTGAATGAGCAGTTCTTC. This gives the protein CASSLVDRVNEQFF.

This chain connects TRBV5-6 to TRBJ1-2; 7 bases line up with TRBD1. The CDR3 sequence is 14 residues long. V shed 4 bases and J 3 bases; nucleotides not matched to a gene: 6. CDR1 is SGHDT, CDR2 YYEEEE, per germline. CDR3 bases: TGTGCCAGCAGCGTAACAGGGGTCGACTATGGCTACACCTTC. Amino acids: CASSVTGVDYGYTF.

The chain employs TRBV6-5 and TRBJ1-1; D perhaps matches TRBD1 (5 bases). Germline V gives CDR1 MNHEY, CDR2 SVGAGI. The length of the CDR3 is 16 residues. V was shortened by 1 base and J by 1 base, with 13 bases between the two germline ends. CDR3 loop: CASSYYRLLPNTEAFF. In nucleotides, the CDR3 is TGTGCCAGCAGTTACTACAGGCTCTTACCGAACACTGAAGCTTTCTTT.

J is TRBJ2-7 and V is TRBV28; 7 bases match TRBD1. J was trimmed by 0 bases and V by 6 bases; bases with no gene match: 14. Germline values: CDR1 MDHEN, CDR2 SYDVKM. This CDR3 spans 17 amino acids. The CDR3 nucleotides are TGTGCCAGCAGCTCACACAACAGGGGATTCAGCTCCTACGAGCAGTACTTC. Translation gives CASSSHNRGFSSYEQYF.

This clone is hyperexpanded within its sample. The CDR3 DNA reads as TGCGCCAGCAGCCTACAGGGATGGTCGGATACTGAAGCTTTCTTT. Translating gives CASSLQGWSDTEAFF. The V call is TRBV4-1, the J call TRBJ1-1, with a possible D match to TRBD1 (6 bases). The V gene's germline CDR1 is MGHRA and CDR2 YSYEKL. The CDR3 has 15 residues. V was pared by 4 bases and J by 5 bases, with 17 bases between.

The V gene is TRBV12-3 or TRBV12-4, the J gene TRBJ2-1; no firm D call. This CDR3 region has 12 residues. The ends were cut back, 7 bases at V and 8 bases at J, with 12 bases in the middle. CDR3 DNA sequence: TGTGCCAGCACTCCCGGGTTCGATGAGCAGTTCTTC. Its translation: CASTPGFDEQFF.

V is TRBV6-6 and J is TRBJ1-6, with 9 bases matching TRBD1. The CDR3 is 16 amino acids. Unmatched junction bases numbered 9, after V lost 5 bases and J lost 7 bases. Looked up from germline, CDR1 is MNHNY and CDR2 is SVGAGI (reference sequence). The CDR3 protein is CASSDYGQGINSPLHF. The CDR3 bases are TGTGCCAGCAGTGACTACGGACAGGGGATCAATTCACCCCTCCACTTT.

The J gene is TRBJ2-3, the V gene TRBV2; 7 bases line up with TRBD2. This CDR3 has 15 residues. Trimming removed 0 bases from V and 2 bases from J; junction bases left unmatched: 2. Germline lookup yields CDR1 SNHLY and CDR2 FYNNEI. In DNA form, the CDR3 reads TGTGCCAGCAGTGAAGCGGGAGGGCCCACAGATACGCAGTATTTT. Translating it yields CASSEAGGPTDTQYF.

The gene calls are TRBV6-1 and TRBJ2-2; 8 bases are a match to TRBD1. Germline V gene lookup returns CDR1 MNHNS and CDR2 SASEGT. The junction had 13 bases not matched to a gene; V was cut back by 2 bases and J by 5 bases. The CDR3 loop spans 18 amino acids. CDR3 loop: CASSERSGQGARTGELFF. The CDR3 nucleotides are TGTGCCAGCAGTGAAAGAAGTGGGCAGGGGGCGAGGACCGGGGAGCTGTTTTTT.

The chain uses TRBV19 and TRBJ2-7; possibly TRBD1 for D (5 bases). The CDR3 runs to 16 residues. The V and J ends lost 3 bases and 0 bases respectively, with 15 bases between them. Germline-derived CDR1 and CDR2 are LNHDA and SQIVND (reference sequence). The CDR3 protein is CASSMIGRVSSYEQYF. The DNA for the CDR3 is TGTGCCAGTAGTATGATCGGCAGGGTTTCCTCCTACGAGCAGTACTTC.